This is a list of T cell receptor beta chains from one sample in a study of T cell responses to AZD1222 COVID-19 vaccine. TCRdb's copy holds only in-frame clones and misses some; the assay was immunoSEQ multiplex PCR. Among under 70,000 clones listed, 84% were seen once. The sample consisted of peripheral blood, taken on day 0 of AZD1222 vaccination. The receptors here all came from an adult in good health. The CDR3 runs from the conserved cysteine through the conserved F or W. A D gene is named only where the DNA matches it firmly. A clone size is listed for some rows: how often the clone was seen (once, few, many), or a class if it is expanded.

j_call clone_size d_call v_call cdr3_nt cdr3_aa
TRBJ1-5 . . TRBV18 TGTGCCAGCTCACCACCGGGTTTAGGCAATCAGCCCCAGCATTTT CASSPPGLGNQPQHF
TRBJ1-1 . . TRBV5-1 TGCGCCAGCAGCTTGGATGGACAGCCGAACACTGAAGCTTTCTTT CASSLDGQPNTEAFF
TRBJ1-5 few TRBD1 TRBV6-5 TGTGCCAGCAGGCCGGGACAGACTTATCAGCCCCAGCATTTT CASRPGQTYQPQHF
TRBJ2-1 . TRBD1 TRBV2 TGTGCCAGCAGTAGGGACAGCTCCTACAATGAGCAGTTCTTC CASSRDSSYNEQFF
TRBJ1-2 . . TRBV27 TGTGCCAGCAGTTCAATGCCTAACTATGGCTACACCTTC CASSSMPNYGYTF
TRBJ1-2 few . TRBV6-5 TGTGCCAGCAGTCCGGGGGCTGGCTACACCTTC CASSPGAGYTF
TRBJ1-4 . . TRBV5-6 TGTGCCAGCAGCTTGACATCCGGTCTAACTAATGAAAAACTGTTTTTT CASSLTSGLTNEKLFF
TRBJ2-7 . TRBD2 TRBV5-1 TGCGCCAGCAGCTTGGGTACTAGCGCTTCCTACGAGCAGTACTTC CASSLGTSASYEQYF
TRBJ1-2 . . TRBV5-4 TGTGCCAGCAGCTTGGCCGCAGGGGTAGTATTGGGCTACACCTTC CASSLAAGVVLGYTF
TRBJ1-2 . . TRBV7-8 TGTGCCAGCAGCCCCGGACTGGATGGCTACACCTTC CASSPGLDGYTF
TRBJ1-2 . . TRBV5-1 TGCGCCAGCAGCCAGGCACACAACTATGGCTACACCTTC CASSQAHNYGYTF
TRBJ2-5 . . TRBV30 TGTGCCTGGAGAGGGTTACGATCAGAGACCCAGTACTTC CAWRGLRSETQYF
TRBJ1-2 few . TRBV20-1 TGCAGTGCTAGCAACTATGGCTACACCTTC CSASNYGYTF
TRBJ1-1 . TRBD1 TRBV27 TGTGCCCCTGAGGGGGCAGGCACTGAAGCTTTCTTT CAPEGAGTEAFF
TRBJ1-2 . TRBD1 TRBV2 TGTGCCAGCAGAGCCCGGGACAGCGGCGGCTATGGCTACACCTTC CASRARDSGGYGYTF
TRBJ1-5 . . TRBV9 TGTGCCAGCAGCTCACAGGGAGGGGAGCCCCAGCATTTT CASSSQGGEPQHF
TRBJ1-2 . TRBD1 TRBV7-9 TGTGCCAGCAGCTTCCCCGACAGGGGTTGGAATGGCTACACCTTC CASSFPDRGWNGYTF
TRBJ2-7 . . TRBV6-5 TGTGCCAGCAGGACAGTCTCCTACGAGCAGTACTTC CASRTVSYEQYF
TRBJ2-3 . TRBD2 TRBV30 TGTGCCTGGAGTGTCGGCGGGGGAGCAGATACGCAGTATTTT CAWSVGGGADTQYF
TRBJ2-2 . . TRBV13 TGTGCCAGCAGCTTCGGGGGTACGGGGGAGCTGTTTTTT CASSFGGTGELFF
TRBJ1-6 . . TRBV6-2/TRBV6-3 TGTGCCAGCAGTTACGAGAGCGGGGGTAATTCACCCCTCCACTTT CASSYESGGNSPLHF
TRBJ1-6 . . TRBV7-2 TGTGCCAGCAGCCACTCGGGGGCGAGAGTTAATTCACCCCTCCACTTT CASSHSGARVNSPLHF
TRBJ2-3 . TRBD2 TRBV6-1 TGTGCCAGCAGTGAGGGACTAGCGGCTACCAGCACAGATACGCAGTATTTT CASSEGLAATSTDTQYF
TRBJ2-5 . . TRBV9 TGTGCCAGCAGCTCTAGGGCAACGGAGACCCAGTACTTC CASSSRATETQYF
TRBJ2-4 . . TRBV28 TGTGCCAGCAGTTTTGGATCCGGGGGAAAAAACATTCAGTACTTC CASSFGSGGKNIQYF
TRBJ1-6 . . TRBV28 TGTGCCAGCAGCCCTCAGGGGTATAATTCACCCCTCCACTTT CASSPQGYNSPLHF
TRBJ2-5 . . TRBV7-9 TGTGCCAGCAGCTTAGGGTCGGGGGCTCGGGAGACCCAGTACTTC CASSLGSGARETQYF
TRBJ2-7 . . TRBV14 TGTGCCAGCAGCCAAGGCCAGGGGTATGCCTACGAGCAGTACTTC CASSQGQGYAYEQYF
TRBJ2-1 . TRBD2 TRBV19 TGTGCCAGTAGTATGATTTACCTAGCGGACTACAATGAGCAGTTCTTC CASSMIYLADYNEQFF
TRBJ1-5 . . TRBV30 TGTGCCTGGAGTGTATTGAGAAATCAGCCCCAGCATTTT CAWSVLRNQPQHF
TRBJ1-1 . . TRBV18 TGTGCCAGCTCACCCAATGCCGGGGTAGGGACTGAAGCTTTCTTT CASSPNAGVGTEAFF
TRBJ2-7 once . TRBV6-5 TGTGCCAGCAGCCTAGGGACCTCGCAGTACTTC CASSLGTSQYF
TRBJ2-2 few . TRBV9 TGTGCCAGCAGCGTTGGACGGCCGAACACCGGGGAGCTGTTTTTT CASSVGRPNTGELFF
TRBJ2-2 . . TRBV5-1 TGCGCCAGTAGCGCGGGGAGTAACACCGGGGAGCTGTTTTTT CASSAGSNTGELFF
TRBJ1-1 . . TRBV19 TGTGCCAGTAGCCTACAGCCAAACTTGAACACTGAAGCTTTCTTT CASSLQPNLNTEAFF